This is a list of T cell receptor beta chains from one sample in a study of T cells after yellow fever vaccination. TCRdb re-called the 5' RACE reads with MiXCR, one entry per CDR3 protein. The sample lists around 63,000 distinct CDR3 sequences, 6.5% to 8% occurring once. The sample in question was CD8+ T cells sorted from PBMCs, obtained 15 days after the yellow fever booster vaccination. Source of these receptors: a young man who received the YFV17D yellow fever vaccine. CDR3s include the opening cysteine and the closing phenylalanine or tryptophan. Each record gives: V gene, J gene, clone size, D gene, CDR3 protein, CDR3 DNA. The D gene is left open where the match is weak. Clone size is not always given. Where it is, it says once, few, many or a class for expanded clones.

v_gene: TRBV6-5; j_gene: TRBJ2-7; abundance: many; d_gene: .; CDR3aa: CASSYSTANYEQYF; CDR3nt: TGTGCCAGCAGTTACTCGACTGCTAACTACGAGCAGTACTTC
v_gene: TRBV6-1; j_gene: TRBJ2-1; abundance: many; d_gene: TRBD1; CDR3aa: CASAEQGSSYNEQFF; CDR3nt: TGTGCCAGCGCCGAACAGGGGAGCTCCTACAATGAGCAGTTCTTC
v_gene: TRBV11-1; j_gene: TRBJ2-1; abundance: many; d_gene: .; CDR3aa: CASSFMGGSYNEQFF; CDR3nt: TGTGCCAGCAGCTTCATGGGGGGCTCCTACAATGAGCAGTTCTTC
v_gene: TRBV9; j_gene: TRBJ2-3; abundance: once; d_gene: .; CDR3aa: CASSTPRDTQYF; CDR3nt: TGTGCCAGCAGCACCCCCCGCGATACGCAGTATTTT
v_gene: TRBV4-3; j_gene: TRBJ2-1; abundance: few; d_gene: TRBD2; CDR3aa: CASSPGTSGYHEQFF; CDR3nt: TGCGCCAGCAGCCCCGGGACTAGCGGCTACCATGAGCAGTTCTTC
v_gene: TRBV5-6; j_gene: TRBJ2-1; abundance: many; d_gene: TRBD2; CDR3aa: CASSLMTSGIYNEQFF; CDR3nt: TGTGCCAGCAGCTTAATGACTAGCGGAATCTACAATGAGCAGTTCTTC
v_gene: TRBV12-3/TRBV12-4; j_gene: TRBJ2-3; abundance: .; d_gene: TRBD2; CDR3aa: CAIRSEGDSGRHMYTQYF; CDR3nt: TGTGCCATCAGGTCTGAAGGGGATAGCGGGCGCCATATGTATACGCAGTATTTT
v_gene: TRBV6-2/TRBV6-3; j_gene: TRBJ2-1; abundance: many; d_gene: TRBD2; CDR3aa: CASTYLPGLAGVSEQFF; CDR3nt: TGTGCCAGCACCTACCTTCCGGGACTAGCGGGAGTTAGTGAGCAGTTCTTC
v_gene: TRBV20-1; j_gene: TRBJ2-5; abundance: many; d_gene: .; CDR3aa: CSARATETQYF; CDR3nt: TGCAGTGCTAGAGCCACAGAGACCCAGTACTTC
v_gene: TRBV11-2; j_gene: TRBJ2-7; abundance: many; d_gene: .; CDR3aa: CASSPGTPSPHEQYF; CDR3nt: TGTGCCAGCAGCCCCGGGACTCCGTCTCCCCACGAGCAGTACTTC
v_gene: TRBV5-1; j_gene: TRBJ2-1; abundance: many; d_gene: .; CDR3aa: CASSLERVSYNEQFF; CDR3nt: TGCGCCAGCAGCTTGGAGAGAGTGTCCTACAATGAGCAGTTCTTC
v_gene: TRBV5-5; j_gene: TRBJ2-1; abundance: many; d_gene: .; CDR3aa: CASRGQDEQFF; CDR3nt: TGTGCCAGCAGAGGGCAGGATGAGCAGTTCTTC
v_gene: TRBV7-9; j_gene: TRBJ2-7; abundance: many; d_gene: .; CDR3aa: CASSSLDGTRPYEQYF; CDR3nt: TGTGCCAGCAGCTCTCTAGATGGGACGCGACCATACGAGCAGTACTTC
v_gene: TRBV27; j_gene: TRBJ2-3; abundance: many; d_gene: .; CDR3aa: CASSLVPPTDTQYF; CDR3nt: TGTGCCAGCAGTTTGGTCCCCCCCACAGATACGCAGTATTTT
v_gene: TRBV20-1; j_gene: TRBJ2-1; abundance: many; d_gene: .; CDR3aa: CSARDTPYNEQFF; CDR3nt: TGCAGTGCTCGGGACACACCCTACAATGAGCAGTTCTTC
v_gene: TRBV7-8; j_gene: TRBJ1-1; abundance: many; d_gene: TRBD1; CDR3aa: CASSSVRDRGQNTEAFF; CDR3nt: TGTGCCAGCAGCTCCGTCCGGGACAGGGGGCAGAACACTGAAGCTTTCTTT
v_gene: TRBV4-2; j_gene: TRBJ2-4; abundance: many; d_gene: .; CDR3aa: CASSQDLGNIQYF; CDR3nt: TGTGCCAGCAGCCAAGATCTCGGAAACATTCAGTACTTC
v_gene: TRBV20-1; j_gene: TRBJ2-7; abundance: many; d_gene: .; CDR3aa: CSARAESTYEQYF; CDR3nt: TGCAGTGCTAGAGCGGAATCGACCTACGAGCAGTACTTC
v_gene: TRBV11-2; j_gene: TRBJ2-6; abundance: many; d_gene: .; CDR3aa: CASSLVEILGSDSGANVLTF; CDR3nt: TGTGCCAGCAGCCTAGTCGAAATCCTTGGAAGTGACTCTGGGGCCAACGTCCTGACTTTC
v_gene: TRBV7-8; j_gene: TRBJ2-7; abundance: many; d_gene: .; CDR3aa: CASSLGGTAYEQYF; CDR3nt: TGTGCCAGCAGCTTAGGCGGGACAGCCTACGAGCAGTACTTC
v_gene: TRBV20-1; j_gene: TRBJ2-1; abundance: many; d_gene: TRBD2; CDR3aa: CSARVLAGVAITVEQFF; CDR3nt: TGCAGTGCTAGAGTCCTAGCGGGAGTGGCCATTACGGTTGAGCAGTTCTTC
v_gene: TRBV30; j_gene: TRBJ2-5; abundance: many; d_gene: .; CDR3aa: CAWDQDQETQYF; CDR3nt: TGTGCCTGGGATCAAGACCAAGAGACCCAGTACTTC
v_gene: TRBV5-1; j_gene: TRBJ2-1; abundance: many; d_gene: TRBD2; CDR3aa: CASSLAVAGGHEQFF; CDR3nt: TGCGCCAGCAGCTTGGCGGTAGCGGGAGGTCATGAGCAGTTCTTC
v_gene: TRBV4-1; j_gene: TRBJ2-5; abundance: many; d_gene: .; CDR3aa: CASSPPGRSSETQYF; CDR3nt: TGCGCCAGCAGCCCGCCGGGACGATCCTCAGAGACCCAGTACTTC
v_gene: TRBV11-2; j_gene: TRBJ2-7; abundance: many; d_gene: .; CDR3aa: CASSSSGTGDYEQYF; CDR3nt: TGTGCCAGCAGCTCCTCCGGGACGGGTGACTACGAGCAGTACTTC
v_gene: TRBV5-1; j_gene: TRBJ2-1; abundance: many; d_gene: .; CDR3aa: CASSLAYSLSYNEQFF; CDR3nt: TGCGCCAGCAGCCTCGCCTATTCACTCTCCTACAATGAGCAGTTCTTC
v_gene: TRBV7-3; j_gene: TRBJ2-3; abundance: many; d_gene: TRBD2; CDR3aa: CASSSISGRTGDTQYF; CDR3nt: TGTGCCAGCAGCTCAATTAGCGGGAGGACAGGAGATACGCAGTATTTT
v_gene: TRBV12-3/TRBV12-4; j_gene: TRBJ1-2; abundance: many; d_gene: TRBD1; CDR3aa: CASSDRDSYGYTF; CDR3nt: TGTGCCAGCAGTGACAGGGACTCGTACGGCTACACCTTC
v_gene: TRBV5-4; j_gene: TRBJ2-3; abundance: many; d_gene: TRBD2; CDR3aa: CASSSPGLSTQDTQYF; CDR3nt: TGTGCCAGCAGCTCCCCGGGACTATCTACACAAGATACGCAGTATTTT
v_gene: TRBV5-1; j_gene: TRBJ2-3; abundance: many; d_gene: TRBD2; CDR3aa: CASSLGRASGRATDTQYF; CDR3nt: TGCGCCAGCAGCTTGGGTCGGGCTAGCGGGAGGGCCACAGATACGCAGTATTTT
v_gene: TRBV12-3/TRBV12-4; j_gene: TRBJ2-2; abundance: many; d_gene: TRBD1; CDR3aa: CASSFLVTGGADSRELFF; CDR3nt: TGTGCCAGCAGTTTCCTAGTGACAGGGGGCGCAGATTCCCGGGAGCTGTTTTTT
v_gene: TRBV6-2/TRBV6-3; j_gene: TRBJ2-2; abundance: .; d_gene: TRBD2; CDR3aa: CASSLGTSTGELFF; CDR3nt: TGTGCCAGCAGTTTGGGGACTAGCACCGGGGAGCTGTTTTTT
v_gene: TRBV18; j_gene: TRBJ2-2; abundance: many; d_gene: TRBD2; CDR3aa: CASSKRGHTGELFF; CDR3nt: TGTGCCAGCTCAAAGCGGGGCCACACCGGGGAGCTGTTTTTT
v_gene: TRBV6-5; j_gene: TRBJ1-1; abundance: many; d_gene: .; CDR3aa: CASSYVESTEAFF; CDR3nt: TGTGCCAGCAGTTACGTGGAGAGCACTGAAGCTTTCTTT
v_gene: TRBV20-1; j_gene: TRBJ2-5; abundance: .; d_gene: .; CDR3aa: CSARDRGEKTEETYQETQYF; CDR3nt: TGCAGTGCTAGAGATAGAGGGGAAAAGACAGAAGAAACATACCAAGAGACCCAGTACTTC
v_gene: TRBV7-2; j_gene: TRBJ2-7; abundance: many; d_gene: .; CDR3aa: CASSLAGGVYEQYF; CDR3nt: TGTGCCAGCAGCTTGGCGGGTGGGGTCTACGAGCAGTACTTC
v_gene: TRBV9; j_gene: TRBJ2-2; abundance: many; d_gene: .; CDR3aa: CASSHNTGELFF; CDR3nt: TGTGCCAGCAGCCACAACACCGGGGAGCTGTTTTTT
v_gene: TRBV7-6; j_gene: TRBJ2-1; abundance: many; d_gene: TRBD1; CDR3aa: CASSTAGGVNEQFF; CDR3nt: TGTGCCAGCTCCACCGCAGGGGGAGTCAATGAGCAGTTCTTC
v_gene: TRBV2; j_gene: TRBJ2-4; abundance: many; d_gene: TRBD2; CDR3aa: CASSLAGALEDIQYF; CDR3nt: TGTGCCAGCAGTCTAGCGGGAGCGCTTGAGGACATTCAGTACTTC
v_gene: TRBV6-1; j_gene: TRBJ2-2; abundance: many; d_gene: .; CDR3aa: CASSRTDYTGELFF; CDR3nt: TGTGCCAGCAGCCGGACCGATTACACCGGGGAGCTGTTTTTT